This T cell receptor beta chain was observed in a study of early T cells in non-severe SARS-CoV-2 infection. For the study at large: Chains stayed unpaired after sequencing of bulk RNA from unsorted whole blood. Study findings and constraints: Anti-spike CD8 responses were favored by VDJdb matching, which missed private and CD4 specificities.

The trim removed 3 bases at V and 8 bases at J, leaving 8 bases unmatched. The germline gives CDR1 ENHRY, CDR2 SYGVKD. The CDR3 is 16 amino acids. Researchers tagged individual cDNA molecules with unique molecular identifiers. Via MiXCR, TCRdb re-called the 5' RACE reads, giving one row per CDR3 protein. This table holds 40,000 to 60,000 distinct CDR3 sequences, around 4.6% found once. For this clonotype: Its antigen is unidentified.

The sequenced sample consisted of whole blood. The V gene is TRBV10-3, the J gene TRBJ2-1; 12 positions agree with TRBD1. This receptor was taken from an adult who was a healthcare worker with PCR-confirmed SARS-CoV-2 infection or an uninfected control (not recorded which). As DNA, the CDR3 is TGTGCCATCAGTGACCCTCCCGGGACAGGGGGCGATGAGCAGTTCTTC. It codes for CAISDPPGTGGDEQFF.